Listed below are T cell receptor beta chains from one sample, sequenced in a study of cytomegalovirus exposure and HLA in healthy donors. TCRdb's table, derived via immunoSEQ multiplex PCR, lists solely in-frame clones and lacks some. The sample contains some 130,000 clones, 70% to 80% of which appear only once. Input material: PBMCs. The receptor source for this set is a man aged 40-49 years in good health and CMV-seropositive. The CDR3 runs from the conserved cysteine through the conserved F or W. A D gene is named only where the DNA matches it firmly. The listing skips clone size in some rows; elsewhere it reads once, few, many or a size class.

clone size: NA
V gene: TRBV27
D gene: NA
J gene: TRBJ1-1
CDR3 DNA: TGTGCCAGCAGTTCATGGGGGGGTGGTGGAGAGAACACTGAAGCTTTCTTT
CDR3 protein: CASSSWGGGGENTEAFF

clone size: NA
V gene: TRBV6-5
D gene: TRBD1
J gene: TRBJ1-4
CDR3 DNA: TGTGCCAGCAGATTAACAGGGGGCTATGAAAAACTGTTTTTT
CDR3 protein: CASRLTGGYEKLFF

clone size: NA
V gene: TRBV6-4
D gene: NA
J gene: TRBJ1-1
CDR3 DNA: TGTGCCAGCAGGCCAACCCAGGGAACCAACGAGAAAGGGTGGAACACTGAAGCTTTCTTT
CDR3 protein: CASRPTQGTNEKGWNTEAFF

clone size: once
V gene: TRBV9
D gene: NA
J gene: TRBJ1-1
CDR3 DNA: TGTGCCAGCAGCGTAGCTCAGACAATGAACACTGAAGCTTTCTTT
CDR3 protein: CASSVAQTMNTEAFF

clone size: NA
V gene: TRBV14
D gene: TRBD1
J gene: TRBJ2-3
CDR3 DNA: TGTGCCAGCAGCCAAGGACAGGGGGGGAGCACAGATACGCAGTATTTT
CDR3 protein: CASSQGQGGSTDTQYF

clone size: NA
V gene: TRBV10-3
D gene: TRBD1
J gene: TRBJ1-4
CDR3 DNA: TGTGCCATCAGATCCGGGACAGGGGATGAAAAACTGTTTTTT
CDR3 protein: CAIRSGTGDEKLFF

clone size: NA
V gene: TRBV7-6
D gene: TRBD2
J gene: TRBJ2-7
CDR3 DNA: TGTGCCAGCAGCTTAGCACTAGCGGGGGCCGAGCAGTACTTC
CDR3 protein: CASSLALAGAEQYF

clone size: NA
V gene: TRBV7-9
D gene: NA
J gene: TRBJ1-2
CDR3 DNA: TGTGCCAGCATCCCTGGGGCAGTCAACTATGGCTACACCTTC
CDR3 protein: CASIPGAVNYGYTF

clone size: NA
V gene: TRBV6-1
D gene: NA
J gene: TRBJ2-5
CDR3 DNA: TGTGCCAGCAGTGACCTGACAGGGACTGCGCGAGAGACCCAGTACTTC
CDR3 protein: CASSDLTGTARETQYF

clone size: NA
V gene: TRBV14
D gene: TRBD2
J gene: TRBJ2-1
CDR3 DNA: TGTGCCAGCAGTTTCGGACTAGCGGGAGGGCCGGGTTACAATGAGCAGTTCTTC
CDR3 protein: CASSFGLAGGPGYNEQFF

clone size: NA
V gene: TRBV28
D gene: NA
J gene: TRBJ1-2
CDR3 DNA: TGTGCCAGCAGCCTGGCAGCTAACTATGGCTACACCTTC
CDR3 protein: CASSLAANYGYTF

clone size: NA
V gene: TRBV19
D gene: TRBD1
J gene: TRBJ2-7
CDR3 DNA: TGTGCCAGTAGTTTCCGGGACAGGTCGTACGAGCAGTACTTC
CDR3 protein: CASSFRDRSYEQYF

clone size: NA
V gene: TRBV7-9
D gene: NA
J gene: TRBJ2-7
CDR3 DNA: TGTGCCAGCAGCTTAGGCGAAGGAGTGGGGTACTTC
CDR3 protein: CASSLGEGVGYF

clone size: NA
V gene: TRBV6-5
D gene: NA
J gene: TRBJ1-4
CDR3 DNA: TGTGCCAGTAGCCCTATAAGACAGGATGAAAAACTGTTTTTT
CDR3 protein: CASSPIRQDEKLFF

clone size: NA
V gene: TRBV4-1
D gene: NA
J gene: TRBJ2-7
CDR3 DNA: TGCGCCAGCAGCCAAGATCGTCGTAGGGGCACCTACGAGCAGTACTTC
CDR3 protein: CASSQDRRRGTYEQYF

clone size: NA
V gene: TRBV7-3
D gene: TRBD1
J gene: TRBJ2-7
CDR3 DNA: TGTGCCAGCAGCCCAATGGGACAGCCCTACGAGCAGTACTTC
CDR3 protein: CASSPMGQPYEQYF

clone size: NA
V gene: TRBV23-1
D gene: NA
J gene: TRBJ2-5
CDR3 DNA: TGCGCCAGCAGGGGGGCGATCCAAGAGACCCAGTACTTC
CDR3 protein: CASRGAIQETQYF

clone size: NA
V gene: TRBV5-1
D gene: TRBD1
J gene: TRBJ1-1
CDR3 DNA: TGCGCCAGCAGCCAGGGGGCGAATACTGAAGCTTTCTTT
CDR3 protein: CASSQGANTEAFF

clone size: few
V gene: TRBV19
D gene: NA
J gene: TRBJ1-3
CDR3 DNA: TGTGCCAGTAGCCGAGGAACCGGGCCGGCGGGTAGAAACACCATATATTTT
CDR3 protein: CASSRGTGPAGRNTIYF

clone size: NA
V gene: TRBV11-2
D gene: NA
J gene: TRBJ2-2
CDR3 DNA: TGTGCCAGCAGACCTTGGGGCGGGAACACCGGGGAGCTGTTTTTT
CDR3 protein: CASRPWGGNTGELFF

clone size: NA
V gene: TRBV30
D gene: TRBD1
J gene: TRBJ1-1
CDR3 DNA: TGTGCCTGGAGTGTAGGGACAGGGGAAACTGAAGCTTTCTTT
CDR3 protein: CAWSVGTGETEAFF

clone size: NA
V gene: TRBV6-4
D gene: TRBD2
J gene: TRBJ2-1
CDR3 DNA: TGTGCCAGCAGCCAAACCGGACTAGCGGGGAACAATGAGCAGTTCTTC
CDR3 protein: CASSQTGLAGNNEQFF

clone size: NA
V gene: TRBV27
D gene: NA
J gene: TRBJ2-2
CDR3 DNA: TGTGCCAGCAGACTCCTACGAAACACCGGGGAGCTGTTTTTT
CDR3 protein: CASRLLRNTGELFF

clone size: NA
V gene: TRBV6-6
D gene: TRBD2
J gene: TRBJ2-7
CDR3 DNA: TGTGCCAGCAGTTACGGGACTAGCGGGAGCACCGAGCAGTACTTC
CDR3 protein: CASSYGTSGSTEQYF

clone size: few
V gene: TRBV5-1
D gene: NA
J gene: TRBJ1-1
CDR3 DNA: TGCGCCAGCAGCTTGGAGGGGGGGCGAGGGGGCACTGAAGCTTTCTTT
CDR3 protein: CASSLEGGRGGTEAFF

clone size: few
V gene: TRBV7-9
D gene: NA
J gene: TRBJ1-1
CDR3 DNA: TGTGCCAGCAGCCCACACGAGGTGAACACTGAAGCTTTCTTT
CDR3 protein: CASSPHEVNTEAFF

clone size: NA
V gene: TRBV7-9
D gene: NA
J gene: TRBJ2-6
CDR3 DNA: TGTGCCAGCATCCCTAAGAGAGTATCTGGGGCCAACGTCCTGACTTTC
CDR3 protein: CASIPKRVSGANVLTF

clone size: NA
V gene: TRBV19
D gene: TRBD1
J gene: TRBJ1-1
CDR3 DNA: TGTGCCAGTATAGGGACAGAAGAAGCTTTCTTT
CDR3 protein: CASIGTEEAFF

clone size: NA
V gene: TRBV7-6
D gene: TRBD2
J gene: TRBJ2-1
CDR3 DNA: TGTGCCAGCAGCCCCTGGACTAGCGGGATAGTTAATGAGCAGTTCTTC
CDR3 protein: CASSPWTSGIVNEQFF

clone size: once
V gene: TRBV29-1
D gene: TRBD2
J gene: TRBJ2-7
CDR3 DNA: TGCAGCGTTGAAGTGGCTAGCGGTACCTACGAGCAGTACTTC
CDR3 protein: CSVEVASGTYEQYF

clone size: NA
V gene: TRBV6-6
D gene: NA
J gene: TRBJ1-1
CDR3 DNA: TGTGCCAGCAGTCTCAGGGGCGGGACTGAAGCTTTCTTT
CDR3 protein: CASSLRGGTEAFF

clone size: NA
V gene: TRBV6-5
D gene: TRBD2
J gene: TRBJ2-7
CDR3 DNA: TGTGCCAGCAGTTACTCCCGAAGCGGGAGAGGCTACGAGCAGTACTTC
CDR3 protein: CASSYSRSGRGYEQYF

clone size: NA
V gene: TRBV6-5
D gene: TRBD1
J gene: TRBJ1-2
CDR3 DNA: TGTGCCAGCAGTTACTCGATGGGACAGCTTGGCTACACCTTC
CDR3 protein: CASSYSMGQLGYTF

clone size: NA
V gene: TRBV6-5
D gene: TRBD2
J gene: TRBJ2-1
CDR3 DNA: TGTGCCAGCAGTTATCGAACGACTAGCGGCGAGCAGTTCTTC
CDR3 protein: CASSYRTTSGEQFF

clone size: NA
V gene: TRBV29-1
D gene: NA
J gene: TRBJ2-7
CDR3 DNA: TGCAGCGTTGAGAACAGCCCTTACGAGCAGTACTTC
CDR3 protein: CSVENSPYEQYF

clone size: NA
V gene: TRBV5-1
D gene: TRBD2
J gene: TRBJ2-1
CDR3 DNA: TGCGCCAGCAGCCTCCGGACTAGCGGGAGTGGGTTAGATGAGCAGTTCTTC
CDR3 protein: CASSLRTSGSGLDEQFF

clone size: NA
V gene: TRBV6-1
D gene: NA
J gene: TRBJ1-4
CDR3 DNA: TGTGCCAGCAGTGAATTATGGCAGAAACTGTTTTTT
CDR3 protein: CASSELWQKLFF